The 22 T cell receptor beta chains presented below share a single source sample, sequenced in a study of blood T cell repertoires in COVID-19 (dated by TCRdb to the early 2020s). The method behind the library was the immunoSEQ multiplex PCR assay. Held by TCRdb, this immuneACCESS table contains in-frame sequences only and omits some clones. Under half of the omission traces to an unresolved V gene where checked; the cause of the rest is unknown. The sample table shows some 320,000 clones, and over 75% are seen once. The ten biggest clones cover roughly 7% of the sample. Material: peripheral blood. Every receptor here comes from a human donor in a cohort sampled during active COVID-19.

This sequence joins TRBV5-6 and TRBJ1-2, with TRBD1 matching 8 bases. This CDR3 has 13 amino acids. CDR1 is SGHDT, CDR2 YYEEEE, per germline. V lost 4 bases and J lost 8; bases outside the gene matches: 7. This CDR3 is CASSLGQGWGYTF. In nucleotides, the CDR3 is TGTGCCAGCAGCCTCGGACAGGGCTGGGGCTACACCTTC.

The rearrangement links TRBV7-8 to TRBJ1-2, with 8 bases that match TRBD1. The germline V gene encodes CDR1 SGHVS and CDR2 FQNEAQ. This CDR3 comprises 16 residues. J lost 4 bases, V lost 1 base, and 8 bases had no gene match. CDR3: CASSLVRTGLSYGYTF. The DNA of the CDR3 is TGTGCCAGCAGCTTAGTTAGGACAGGGCTTAGCTATGGCTACACCTTC.

V is TRBV20-1 and J is TRBJ1-5; 7 bases match TRBD1. The germline V gene encodes CDR1 DFQATT and CDR2 SNEGSKA (reference sequence). The CDR3 consists of 16 residues. Trimming at V came to 3 bases and at J to 2 bases, leaving 10 bases not matched to a gene. The CDR3 DNA sequence: TGCAGTGCTAGTCGACAGGGCCCGATGGGCAATCAGCCCCAGCATTTT. Its protein is CSASRQGPMGNQPQHF.

This clone was seen a single time. The gene calls are TRBV7-2 and TRBJ2-3; TRBD2 might be the D (7 bases). Germline CDR1 SGHTA, CDR2 FQGNSA. Trimming removed 5 bases from V and 3 bases from J, with 12 bases in between. The CDR3 covers 14 residues. This chain's CDR3 is CASSQRGGTDTQYF. In nucleotides, the CDR3 is TGTGCCAGCAGCCAAAGGGGGGGAACAGATACGCAGTATTTT.

The gene calls are TRBV29-1 and TRBJ1-2; TRBD1 aligns across 10 bases. V gave up 3 bases and J gave up 4 bases; unmatched junction bases: 8. The CDR3 sequence is 15 residues long. Per the germline V gene, CDR1 is SQVTM and CDR2 is ANQGSEA. The CDR3 DNA reads as TGCAGCGTTGAGATACGACAGGGGGCGATCTATGGCTACACCTTC. It translates to CSVEIRQGAIYGYTF.

The chain recombines TRBV15 with TRBJ2-3; TRBD1 might be the D (5 bases). CDR1 is LNHNV, CDR2 YYDKDF, per germline (reference sequence). Trimming removed 1 base at V and 5 bases at J, with 10 bases between. This CDR3 region has 14 residues. DNA of the CDR3: TGTGCCACCAGCAGAGGGACAAATAAAGATACGCAGTATTTT. Its translation is CATSRGTNKDTQYF. The full variable domain, completed using reference TRBV15 and TRBJ2-3, is DAMVIQNPRYQVTQFGKPVTLSCSQTLNHNVMYWYQQKSSQAPKLLFHYYDKDFNNEADTPDNFQSRRPNTSFCFLDIRSPGLGDTAMYLCATSRGTNKDTQYFGPGTRLTVL.

This clone was counted a single time. V gene TRBV27 combines with J gene TRBJ2-1; possible D gene TRBD1, 6 bases. CDR1 and CDR2 from the germline V gene are MNHEY and SMNVEV (reference sequence). The CDR3 has 16 amino acids. Trimming removed 0 bases from V and 7 bases from J, with 16 bases in between. CDR3 DNA: TGTGCCAGCAGTTTATCGAGGGGGACGGGACGGAATGAGCAGTTCTTC. Amino acid sequence: CASSLSRGTGRNEQFF.

The rearrangement links TRBV6-5 to TRBJ1-4; D not certain. The V end lost 0 bases, the J end lost 3 bases, and 5 bases lay between the germline ends. Germline V CDR1 and CDR2: MNHEY, SVGAGI. The CDR3 sequence is 14 residues long. The chain's CDR3 is CASSYSSANEKLFF. The CDR3 DNA sequence: TGTGCCAGCAGTTACTCTTCAGCTAATGAAAAACTGTTTTTT.

This chain links TRBV3-1 (or the pseudogene TRBV3-2) with TRBJ2-3, with a possible D match to TRBD1 (6 bases). V was clipped by 0 bases and J by 5 bases, with 18 bases between them. The germline V gene has CDR1 LGHDT and CDR2 YNNKEL (reference sequence). CDR3 length equals 17 residues. The CDR3 DNA reads as TGTGCCAGCAGCCAAGATAAGGGGGAAAGGGGAAGAGATACGCAGTATTTT. It encodes CASSQDKGERGRDTQYF.

This chain joins TRBV3-1 (or the pseudogene TRBV3-2) and TRBJ2-7; TRBD2 might be the D (6 bases). The CDR3 contains 16 residues. Germline loops: CDR1 LGHDT, CDR2 YNNKEL (reference sequence). Trimming pared 1 base from V and 0 bases from J, leaving 13 bases between. The CDR3 region has the DNA TGTGCCAGCAGCCAAGGGCTGCGGGGTAGCTCCTACGAGCAGTACTTC. Protein product: CASSQGLRGSSYEQYF.

The chain joins TRBV3-1 (or the pseudogene TRBV3-2) to TRBJ2-3; 9 bases agree with TRBD2. CDR1 and CDR2 (germline): LGHDT, YNNKEL (reference sequence). V dropped 6 bases and J dropped 4; count of bases not matched to a gene: 5. The CDR3 loop spans 14 amino acids. CDR3 bases: TGTGCCAGCAGGGCGCGGGGGGGCCCAGATACGCAGTATTTT. Translating gives CASRARGGPDTQYF.

This chain connects TRBV5-1 to TRBJ2-1; 8 nucleotides align to TRBD2. The CDR3 loop spans 14 amino acids. J lost 10 bases, V lost 4 bases, and 10 bases had no gene match. From germline, CDR1 is SGHRS and CDR2 YFSETQ. Written as DNA, the CDR3 is TGCGCCAGCAGCACGGGACTAGAGATAAGCGAGCAGTTCTTC. The encoded protein is CASSTGLEISEQFF.

The rearrangement joins TRBV4-1 to TRBJ1-1; 7 positions match TRBD1. The CDR3 has 16 amino acids. The germline gives CDR1 MGHRA, CDR2 YSYEKL. J gave up 6 bases and V 1 base, and 11 bases lay outside the gene matches. As DNA, the CDR3 is TGCGCCAGCAGCCAAGCTCAGGGGGTCCGGCTCCCTGAAGCTTTCTTT. Residues: CASSQAQGVRLPEAFF.

This clone was observed a few times. CDR3 amino acids: CASSQYGDRESEQYF. Here the CDR3 DNA reads TGTGCCAGCAGCCAATATGGGGACAGGGAGAGCGAGCAGTACTTC. The chain has TRBV3-1 (or the pseudogene TRBV3-2) and TRBJ2-7; 9 nucleotides agree with TRBD1. After removal of 2 bases from V and 6 bases from J, the junction contained 8 bases not matched to a gene. Per germline, CDR1 LGHDT and CDR2 YNNKEL (reference sequence). The CDR3 length is 15 residues.

V and J are TRBV10-3 and TRBJ1-1; D might be TRBD1 (5 bases). Trimming took off 6 bases at V and 4 bases at J, with 15 bases between the two ends. This CDR3 spans 14 amino acids. Germline V gene data show CDR1 as ENHRY and CDR2 as SYGVKD. Written as DNA, the CDR3 is TGTGCCATCAGCGGGGGGAGGGATGGCACTGAAGCTTTCTTT. Translating it yields CAISGGRDGTEAFF.

The rearrangement joins TRBV5-3 to TRBJ1-2, with D possibly being TRBD1 (5 bases). TRBV5-3 is an open reading frame, and its role is uncertain. V was shortened by 4 bases and J by 2 bases, with 30 bases between the two germline ends. The CDR3 extends over 20 amino acids. CDR3: CARSPMAGGTFLAGNYGYTF. CDR3 coding DNA: TGTGCCAGAAGCCCCATGGCGGGGGGAACATTTCTGGCAGGGAACTATGGCTACACCTTC.

The chain links TRBV7-6 to TRBJ2-2; possible D gene TRBD2, 5 bases. Germline loops: CDR1 SGHVS, CDR2 FNYEAQ. V lost 5 bases to trimming and J lost 6 bases, with 28 bases between them. This CDR3 comprises 19 residues. The CDR3 loop reads CASSPSRVQTTTQAGELFF. The DNA for the CDR3 is TGTGCCAGCAGCCCCTCGAGGGTACAAACCACAACTCAGGCCGGGGAGCTGTTTTTT.

The chain employs TRBV5-1 and TRBJ2-7, with D possibly TRBD2 on 5 matching bases. Germline loops: CDR1 SGHRS, CDR2 YFSETQ. This CDR3 spans 15 amino acids. The ends were cut back, 0 bases at V and 3 bases at J, with 13 bases in the middle. CDR3 coding DNA: TGCGCCAGCAGCTTGGCGGGAACAGAGTACTACGAGCAGTACTTC. Its translation is CASSLAGTEYYEQYF. Full variable domain (missing parts from reference TRBV5-1 and TRBJ2-7): KAGVTQTPRYLIKTRGQQVTLSCSPISGHRSVSWYQQTPGQGLQFLFEYFSETQRNKGNFPGRFSGRQFSNSRSEMNVSTLELGDSALYLCASSLAGTEYYEQYFGPGTRLTVT.

This chain links TRBV23-1 with TRBJ1-1, with D hard to call. TRBV23-1 carries the ORF label, with uncertain function. Trimming removed 3 bases at V and 14 bases at J, with 13 bases between. This CDR3 is 11 amino acids long. CDR3 nucleotide sequence: TGCGCCAGCAGTCATCGCCGGAGTGGGTTCTTT. Amino acids: CASSHRRSGFF.

The chain employs TRBV2 and TRBJ1-2, with TRBD1 matching over 7 bases. The CDR3 is 13 residues long. Germline V lookup: CDR1 SNHLY, CDR2 FYNNEI. The V segment lost 7 bases and the J segment 2 bases; nucleotides outside the gene matches: 4. The CDR3 region is CASMLTGNYGYTF. In DNA form, the CDR3 reads TGTGCCAGCATGCTGACAGGGAACTATGGCTACACCTTC.

This clone was seen only once. This sequence joins TRBV7-2 and TRBJ2-7; maybe TRBD1 (5 bases). Per germline, CDR1 SGHTA and CDR2 FQGNSA. V was clipped by 1 base and J by 3 bases, with 7 bases between them. CDR3 size: 13 residues. The CDR3 DNA sequence: TGTGCCAGCAGCTTAGAGACAGACTACGAGCAGTACTTC. Amino acid sequence: CASSLETDYEQYF.

The chain recombines TRBV7-9 with TRBJ2-6; D uncertain. Trimming pared 2 bases from V and 2 bases from J, leaving 4 bases between. The CDR3 spans 14 residues. The germline gives CDR1 SEHNR, CDR2 FQNEAQ (reference sequence). CDR3 residues: CASSLLTGANVLTF. As DNA, the CDR3 is TGTGCCAGCAGCTTATTAACTGGGGCCAACGTCCTGACTTTC.